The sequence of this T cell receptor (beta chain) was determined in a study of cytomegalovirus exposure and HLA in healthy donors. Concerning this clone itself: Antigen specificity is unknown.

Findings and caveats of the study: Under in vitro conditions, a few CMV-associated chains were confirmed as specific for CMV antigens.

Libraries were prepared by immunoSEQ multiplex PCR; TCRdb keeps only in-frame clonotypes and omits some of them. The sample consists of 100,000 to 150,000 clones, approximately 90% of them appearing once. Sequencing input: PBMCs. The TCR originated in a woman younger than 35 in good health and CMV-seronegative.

The CDR3 region has the DNA TGTGCCAGCAAGGGCAGGGCCTTAAACTATGGCTACACCTTC. This translates into CASKGRALNYGYTF. The chain uses TRBV28 and TRBJ1-2; a possible D gene is TRBD1 (5 bases). Deletions cut 7 bases from V and 2 bases from J, with 14 bases between. The CDR3 extends over 14 amino acids. Per germline, CDR1 MDHEN and CDR2 SYDVKM.